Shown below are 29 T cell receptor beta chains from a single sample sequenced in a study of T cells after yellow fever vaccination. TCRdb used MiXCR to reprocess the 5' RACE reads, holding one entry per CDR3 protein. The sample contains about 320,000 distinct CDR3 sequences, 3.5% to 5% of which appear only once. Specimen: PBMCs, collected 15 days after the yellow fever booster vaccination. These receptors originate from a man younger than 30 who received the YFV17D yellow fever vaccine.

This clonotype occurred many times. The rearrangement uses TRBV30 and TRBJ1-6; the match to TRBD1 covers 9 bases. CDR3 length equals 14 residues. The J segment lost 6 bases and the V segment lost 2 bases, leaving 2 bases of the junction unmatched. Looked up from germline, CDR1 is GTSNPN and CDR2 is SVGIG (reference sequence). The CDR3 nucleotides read TGTGCCTGGAGTCTGGGACAGGGTAATTCACCCCTCCACTTT. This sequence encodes CAWSLGQGNSPLHF.

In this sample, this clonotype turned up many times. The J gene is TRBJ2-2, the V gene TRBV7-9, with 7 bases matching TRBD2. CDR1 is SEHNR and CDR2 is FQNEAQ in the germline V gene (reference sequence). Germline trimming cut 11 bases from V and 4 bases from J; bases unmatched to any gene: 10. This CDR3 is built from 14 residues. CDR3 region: CACRSVAGTGELFF. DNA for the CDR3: TGTGCCTGTCGATCGGTAGCGGGCACCGGGGAGCTGTTTTTT. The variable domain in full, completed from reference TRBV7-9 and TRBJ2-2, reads DTGVSQNPRHKITKRGQNVTFRCDPISEHNRLYWYRQTLGQGPEFLTYFQNEAQLEKSRLLSDRFSAERPKGSFSTLEIQRTEQGDSAMYLCACRSVAGTGELFFGEGSRLTVL.

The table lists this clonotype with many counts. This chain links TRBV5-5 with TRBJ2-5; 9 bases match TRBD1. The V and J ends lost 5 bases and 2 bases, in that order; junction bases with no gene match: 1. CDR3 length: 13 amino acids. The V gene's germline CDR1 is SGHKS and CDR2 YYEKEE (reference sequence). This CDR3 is CASRTGGQETQYF. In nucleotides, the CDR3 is TGTGCCAGCAGGACAGGGGGGCAAGAGACCCAGTACTTC. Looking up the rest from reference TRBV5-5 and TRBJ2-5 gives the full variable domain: DAGVTQSPTHLIKTRGQQVTLRCSPISGHKSVSWYQQVLGQGPQFIFQYYEKEERGRGNFPDRFSARQFPNYSSELNVNALLLGDSALYLCASRTGGQETQYFGPGTRLLVL.

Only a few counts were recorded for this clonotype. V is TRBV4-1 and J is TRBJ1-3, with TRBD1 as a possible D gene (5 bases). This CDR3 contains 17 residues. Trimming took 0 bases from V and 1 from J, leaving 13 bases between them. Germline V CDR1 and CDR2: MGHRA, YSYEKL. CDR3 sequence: CASSQDPPGGSGNTIYF. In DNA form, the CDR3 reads TGCGCCAGCAGCCAAGATCCTCCTGGGGGATCTGGAAACACCATATATTTT.

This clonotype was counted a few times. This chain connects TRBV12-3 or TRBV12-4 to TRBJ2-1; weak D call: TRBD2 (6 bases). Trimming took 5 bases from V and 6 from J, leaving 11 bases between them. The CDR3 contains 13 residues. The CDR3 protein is CASSPGTANEQFF. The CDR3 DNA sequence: TGTGCCAGCAGTCCCGGGACTGCCAATGAGCAGTTCTTC.

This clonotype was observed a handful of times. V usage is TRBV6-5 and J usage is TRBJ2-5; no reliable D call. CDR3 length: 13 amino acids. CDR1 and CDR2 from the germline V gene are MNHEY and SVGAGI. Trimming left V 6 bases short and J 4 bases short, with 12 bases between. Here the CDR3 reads CASRGYYRETQYF. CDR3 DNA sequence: TGTGCCAGCAGGGGCTACTATCGAGAGACCCAGTACTTC.

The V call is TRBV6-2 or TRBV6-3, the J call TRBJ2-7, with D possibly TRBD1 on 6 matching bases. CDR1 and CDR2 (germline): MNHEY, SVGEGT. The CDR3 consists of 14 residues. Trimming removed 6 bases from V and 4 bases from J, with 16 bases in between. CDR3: CASSLSRGSYEQYV. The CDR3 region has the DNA TGTGCCAGCAGCCTTAGTAGGGGGTCTTACGAGCAGTACGTC.

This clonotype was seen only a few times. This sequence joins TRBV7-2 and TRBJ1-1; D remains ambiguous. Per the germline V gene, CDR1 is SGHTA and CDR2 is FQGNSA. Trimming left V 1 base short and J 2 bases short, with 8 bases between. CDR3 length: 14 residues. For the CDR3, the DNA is TGTGCCAGCAGCTTAGTTACAGCAAACACTGAAGCTTTCTTT. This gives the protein CASSLVTANTEAFF.

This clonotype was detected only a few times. This CDR3 is CASTVSSTDTQYF. The DNA of the CDR3 is TGTGCCAGCACCGTTAGCAGCACAGATACGCAGTATTTT. V is TRBV6-2 or TRBV6-3 and J is TRBJ2-3; D call uncertain. The CDR3 extends over 13 amino acids. CDR1 MNHEY and CDR2 SVGEGT come from the germline V gene. V shed 7 bases and J shed 0 bases, with 8 bases lying between them.

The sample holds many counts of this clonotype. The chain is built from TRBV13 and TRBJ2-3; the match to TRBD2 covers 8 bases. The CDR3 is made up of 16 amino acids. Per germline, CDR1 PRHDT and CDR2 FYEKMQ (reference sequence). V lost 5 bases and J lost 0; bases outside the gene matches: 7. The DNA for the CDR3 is TGTGCCAGCAGCCCACCGGGGGGGTCGAGCACAGATACGCAGTATTTT. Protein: CASSPPGGSSTDTQYF.

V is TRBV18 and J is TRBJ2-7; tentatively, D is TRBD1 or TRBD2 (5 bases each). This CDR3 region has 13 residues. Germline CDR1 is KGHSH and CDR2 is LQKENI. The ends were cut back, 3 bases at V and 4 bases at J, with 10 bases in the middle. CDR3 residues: CASSPGEAYEQYV. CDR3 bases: TGTGCCAGCTCACCGGGGGAAGCTTACGAGCAGTACGTC.

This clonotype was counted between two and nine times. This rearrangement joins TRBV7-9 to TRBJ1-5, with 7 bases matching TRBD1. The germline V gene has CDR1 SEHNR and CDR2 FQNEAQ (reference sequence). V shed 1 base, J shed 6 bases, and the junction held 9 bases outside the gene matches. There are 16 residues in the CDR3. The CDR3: CASSLVETGSAQPQHF. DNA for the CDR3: TGTGCCAGCAGCTTAGTTGAGACAGGGAGTGCTCAGCCCCAGCATTTT. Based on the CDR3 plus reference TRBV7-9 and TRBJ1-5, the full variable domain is DTGVSQNPRHKITKRGQNVTFRCDPISEHNRLYWYRQTLGQGPEFLTYFQNEAQLEKSRLLSDRFSAERPKGSFSTLEIQRTEQGDSAMYLCASSLVETGSAQPQHFGDGTRLSIL.

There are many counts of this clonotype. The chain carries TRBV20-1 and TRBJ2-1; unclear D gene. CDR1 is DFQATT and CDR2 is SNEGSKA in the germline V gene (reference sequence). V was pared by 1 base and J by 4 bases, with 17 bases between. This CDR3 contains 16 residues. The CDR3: CSARVSSAASYNEQFF. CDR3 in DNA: TGCAGTGCTAGAGTCTCGTCCGCAGCGTCTTACAATGAGCAGTTCTTC.

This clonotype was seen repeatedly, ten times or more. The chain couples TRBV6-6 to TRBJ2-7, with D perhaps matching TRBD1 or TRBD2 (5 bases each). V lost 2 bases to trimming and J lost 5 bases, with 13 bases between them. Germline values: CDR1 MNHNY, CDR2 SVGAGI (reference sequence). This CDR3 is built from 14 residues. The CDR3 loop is CASSYPNGAHEQYF. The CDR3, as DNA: TGTGCCAGCAGTTACCCGAACGGGGCCCACGAGCAGTACTTC.

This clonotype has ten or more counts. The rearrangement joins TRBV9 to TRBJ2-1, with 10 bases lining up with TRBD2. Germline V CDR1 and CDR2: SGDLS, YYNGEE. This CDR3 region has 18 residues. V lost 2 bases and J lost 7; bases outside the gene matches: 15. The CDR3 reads CASSVGGLAGVGLNEQFF. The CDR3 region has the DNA TGTGCCAGCAGCGTCGGTGGGCTAGCGGGGGTGGGATTGAATGAGCAGTTCTTC. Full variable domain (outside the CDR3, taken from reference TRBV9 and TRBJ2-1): DSGVTQTPKHLITATGQRVTLRCSPRSGDLSVYWYQQSLDQGLQFLIQYYNGEERAKGNILERFSAQQFPDLHSELNLSSLELGDSALYFCASSVGGLAGVGLNEQFFGPGTRLTVL.

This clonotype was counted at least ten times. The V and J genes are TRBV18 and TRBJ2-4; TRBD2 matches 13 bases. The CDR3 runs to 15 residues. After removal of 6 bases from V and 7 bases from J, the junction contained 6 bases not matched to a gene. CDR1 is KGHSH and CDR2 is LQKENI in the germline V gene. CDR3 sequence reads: CASSSTGLAGNIQYF. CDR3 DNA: TGTGCCAGCTCTTCTACGGGACTAGCGGGGAACATTCAGTACTTC.

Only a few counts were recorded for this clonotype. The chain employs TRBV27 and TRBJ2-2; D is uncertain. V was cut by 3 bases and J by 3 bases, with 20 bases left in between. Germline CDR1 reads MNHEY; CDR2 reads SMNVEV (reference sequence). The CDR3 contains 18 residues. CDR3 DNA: TGTGCCAGCAGTTTGGGTGGCAGGACGAATTGGGACACCGGGGAGCTGTTTTTT. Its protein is CASSLGGRTNWDTGELFF.

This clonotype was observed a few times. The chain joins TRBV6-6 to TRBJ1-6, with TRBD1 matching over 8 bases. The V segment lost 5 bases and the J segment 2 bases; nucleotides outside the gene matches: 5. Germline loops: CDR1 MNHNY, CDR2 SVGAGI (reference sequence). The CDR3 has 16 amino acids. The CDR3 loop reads CASSKQGGAYNSPLHF. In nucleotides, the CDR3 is TGTGCCAGCAGTAAACAGGGGGGTGCCTATAATTCACCCCTCCACTTT.

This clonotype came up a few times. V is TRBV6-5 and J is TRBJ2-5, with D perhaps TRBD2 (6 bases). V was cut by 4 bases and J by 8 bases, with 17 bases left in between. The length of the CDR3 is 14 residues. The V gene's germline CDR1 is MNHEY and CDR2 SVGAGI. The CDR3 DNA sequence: TGTGCCAGCAGTTTGGGAGGACTCGGGGGAACCCAGTACTTC. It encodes CASSLGGLGGTQYF.

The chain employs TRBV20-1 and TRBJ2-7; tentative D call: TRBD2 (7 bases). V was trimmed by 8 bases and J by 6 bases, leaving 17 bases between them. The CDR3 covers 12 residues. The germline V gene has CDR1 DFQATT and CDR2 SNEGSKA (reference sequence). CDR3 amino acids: CSTEQGGSEQYF. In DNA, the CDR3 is TGCAGTACTGAACAGGGAGGGAGCGAGCAGTACTTC.

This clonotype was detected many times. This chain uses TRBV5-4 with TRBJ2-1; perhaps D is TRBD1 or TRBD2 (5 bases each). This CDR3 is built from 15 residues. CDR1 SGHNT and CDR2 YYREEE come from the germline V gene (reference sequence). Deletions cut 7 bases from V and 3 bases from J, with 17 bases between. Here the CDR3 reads CASGSGTDGYNEQFF. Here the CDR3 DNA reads TGTGCCAGCGGCTCTGGGACGGACGGCTACAATGAGCAGTTCTTC. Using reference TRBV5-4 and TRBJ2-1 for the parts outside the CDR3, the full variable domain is ETGVTQSPTHLIKTRGQQVTLRCSSQSGHNTVSWYQQALGQGPQFIFQYYREEENGRGNFPPRFSGLQFPNYSSELNVNALELDDSALYLCASGSGTDGYNEQFFGPGTRLTVL.

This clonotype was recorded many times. The DNA for the CDR3 is TGTGCCAGCAGCTTAATGGGGGGCACAGATACGCAGTATTTT. Its translation: CASSLMGGTDTQYF. The chain uses TRBV7-9 and TRBJ2-3; TRBD1 or TRBD2 may be the D gene (5 bases each). The CDR3 has 14 residues. The V end was cut by 2 bases, the J end by 1 base, with 7 bases between. Per the germline V gene, CDR1 is SEHNR and CDR2 is FQNEAQ (reference sequence). The full variable domain, with the rest looked up from reference TRBV7-9 and TRBJ2-3, is DTGVSQNPRHKITKRGQNVTFRCDPISEHNRLYWYRQTLGQGPEFLTYFQNEAQLEKSRLLSDRFSAERPKGSFSTLEIQRTEQGDSAMYLCASSLMGGTDTQYFGPGTRLTVL.

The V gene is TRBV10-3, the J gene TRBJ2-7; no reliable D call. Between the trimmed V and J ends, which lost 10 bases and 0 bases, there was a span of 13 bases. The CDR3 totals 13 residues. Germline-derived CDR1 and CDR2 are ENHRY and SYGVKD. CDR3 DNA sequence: TGTGCCACCTGTTGCGAGGTCTCCTACGAGCAGTACTTC. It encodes CATCCEVSYEQYF.

The CDR3 here is CASSLLAGEYEQFF. The CDR3 bases are TGTGCCAGCAGTTTACTAGCGGGGGAATATGAGCAGTTCTTC. The chain carries TRBV12-3 or TRBV12-4 and TRBJ2-1, with 10 bases fitting TRBD2. This CDR3 has 14 residues. Trimming cost V 2 bases and J 8 bases; bases outside gene matches: 3.

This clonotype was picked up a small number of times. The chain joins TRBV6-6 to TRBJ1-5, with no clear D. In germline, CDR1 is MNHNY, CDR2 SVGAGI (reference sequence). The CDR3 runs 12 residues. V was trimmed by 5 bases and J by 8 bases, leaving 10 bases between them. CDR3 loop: CASSPLLEPQHF. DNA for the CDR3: TGTGCCAGCAGTCCCCTCCTTGAGCCCCAGCATTTT.

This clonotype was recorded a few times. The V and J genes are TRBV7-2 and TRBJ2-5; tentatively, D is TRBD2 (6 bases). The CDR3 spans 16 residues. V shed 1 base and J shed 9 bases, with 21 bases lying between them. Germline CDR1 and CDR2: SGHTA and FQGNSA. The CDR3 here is CASSLVGGQTIAAQYF. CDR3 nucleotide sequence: TGTGCCAGCAGCTTAGTTGGAGGGCAAACGATAGCAGCCCAGTACTTC. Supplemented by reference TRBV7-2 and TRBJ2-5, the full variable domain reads GAGVSQSPSNKVTEKGKDVELRCDPISGHTALYWYRQSLGQGLEFLIYFQGNSAPDKSGLPSDRFSAERTGGSVSTLTIQRTQQEDSAVYLCASSLVGGQTIAAQYFGPGTRLLVL.

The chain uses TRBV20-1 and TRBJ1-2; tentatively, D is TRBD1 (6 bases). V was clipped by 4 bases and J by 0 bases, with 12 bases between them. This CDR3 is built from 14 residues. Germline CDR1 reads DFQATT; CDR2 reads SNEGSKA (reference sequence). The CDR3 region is CSATPRTANYGYTF. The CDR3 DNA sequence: TGCAGTGCTACGCCCAGGACAGCTAACTATGGCTACACCTTC.

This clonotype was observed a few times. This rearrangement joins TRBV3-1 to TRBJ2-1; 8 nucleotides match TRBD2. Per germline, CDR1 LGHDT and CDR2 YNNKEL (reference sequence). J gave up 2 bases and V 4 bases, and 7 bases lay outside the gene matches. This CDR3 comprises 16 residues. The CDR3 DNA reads TGTGCCAGCAGCCCGGTTGACGGGGGGGCCTACAATGAGCAGTTCTTC. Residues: CASSPVDGGAYNEQFF.

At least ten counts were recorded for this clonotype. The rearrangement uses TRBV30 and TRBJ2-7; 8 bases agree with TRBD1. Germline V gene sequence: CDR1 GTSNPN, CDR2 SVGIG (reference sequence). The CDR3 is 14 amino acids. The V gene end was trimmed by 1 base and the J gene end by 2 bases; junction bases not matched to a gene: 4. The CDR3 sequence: CAWSAGQGTYEQYF. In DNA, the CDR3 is TGTGCCTGGAGTGCCGGACAGGGTACCTACGAGCAGTACTTC.